A single sample gave rise to the 28 T cell receptor beta chains below, sequenced in a study of shared clonotypes between healthy human individuals. Clones were read by immunoSEQ multiplex PCR, and TCRdb kept only the in-frame ones, dropping some. The table shows 2,100,000 or so clones, with nearly 97% occurring only once. The sequenced sample consisted of naive CD4+ T cells sorted from blood. Sample subset: CD45RA+ positively selected. Every receptor here comes from a man younger than 35 in good health.

The chain joins TRBV30 to TRBJ2-1, with D possibly TRBD2 on 5 matching bases. The CDR3 has 15 residues. Germline V lookup: CDR1 GTSNPN, CDR2 SVGIG (reference sequence). CDR3 region: CATLAGEETYNEQFF. In DNA, the CDR3 is TGTGCTACCCTAGCCGGAGAAGAGACCTACAATGAGCAGTTCTTC.

V usage is TRBV6-1 and J usage is TRBJ1-6; D is undetermined. V lost 2 bases, J lost 0 bases, and 17 bases lay in between. Germline CDR1 is MNHNS and CDR2 is SASEGT. This CDR3 spans 19 amino acids. The CDR3 bases are TGTGCCAGCAGTGAAAGCCTTTCGTGGTCCGCCTCCTATAATTCACCCCTCCACTTT. Residues: CASSESLSWSASYNSPLHF.

V gene TRBV19 combines with J gene TRBJ2-5, with TRBD2 matching 8 bases. Unmatched junction bases numbered 13, after V lost 7 bases and J lost 0 bases. Germline loops: CDR1 LNHDA, CDR2 SQIVND (reference sequence). This CDR3 spans 17 amino acids. CDR3 DNA: TGTGCCAGTAATAAAGCGGGAGAGGAAGGGTACCAAGAGACCCAGTACTTC. This translates into CASNKAGEEGYQETQYF.

The chain is built from TRBV5-4 and TRBJ2-7; D may be TRBD1 (5 bases). This CDR3 region has 14 residues. V was pared by 1 base and J by 2 bases, with 10 bases between. The germline V gene has CDR1 SGHNT and CDR2 YYREEE (reference sequence). The CDR3 is CASSLNQGAYEQYF. The CDR3, as DNA: TGTGCCAGCAGCTTGAACCAGGGCGCCTACGAGCAGTACTTC.

The chain links TRBV29-1 to TRBJ2-7; 10 bases match TRBD2. V dropped 7 bases and J dropped 7; count of bases not matched to a gene: 10. Germline CDR1 is SQVTM and CDR2 is ANQGSEA. This CDR3 spans 13 amino acids. CDR3 in DNA: TGCAGCGCCTCTAGCGGGAGCAGGTGGGAGCAGTACTTC. This sequence encodes CSASSGSRWEQYF.

The rearrangement joins TRBV2 to TRBJ2-1; no clear D. CDR3 length: 16 residues. Between the trimmed V and J ends, which lost 4 bases and 7 bases, there was a span of 20 bases. CDR1 and CDR2 from the germline V gene are SNHLY and FYNNEI. This CDR3 is CASSGRPTTLRNEQFF. CDR3 nucleotide sequence: TGTGCCAGCAGTGGTCGCCCAACGACTTTGAGAAATGAGCAGTTCTTC.

The chain couples TRBV2 to TRBJ2-7; no clear D gene. From germline, CDR1 is SNHLY and CDR2 FYNNEI. Trimming pared 9 bases from V and 6 bases from J, leaving 15 bases between. This CDR3 is 12 amino acids long. CDR3 sequence: CASRRDGAEQYF. The CDR3 coding sequence is TGTGCCAGTCGCCGCGACGGTGCCGAGCAGTACTTC.

This sequence joins TRBV27 and TRBJ1-2; 8 positions agree with TRBD1. This CDR3 has 14 amino acids. With V trimmed by 5 bases and J by 8 bases, 10 bases remained unmatched. Germline V gene data show CDR1 as MNHEY and CDR2 as SMNVEV (reference sequence). This chain's CDR3 is CASSVRQGTGGYTF. Written as DNA, the CDR3 is TGTGCCAGCAGTGTAAGACAGGGGACCGGGGGCTACACCTTC.

The J gene is TRBJ1-6, the V gene TRBV28; D unclear. The ends were cut back, 4 bases at V and 8 bases at J, with 12 bases in the middle. Germline V gives CDR1 MDHEN, CDR2 SYDVKM. There are 14 residues in the CDR3. The CDR3 is CASSYMRSDSPLHF. The CDR3 nucleotides read TGTGCCAGCAGTTACATGCGGTCCGATTCACCCCTCCACTTT.

This clone was observed a single time. The genes are TRBV11-2 and TRBJ1-2; D is perhaps TRBD1 (5 bases). CDR3 length equals 16 residues. V lost 0 bases and J 2 bases, leaving 13 bases between the germline ends. Germline V CDR1 and CDR2: SGHAT, FQNNGV. This CDR3 is CASSLDITPGNYGYTF. The CDR3 DNA follows: TGTGCCAGCAGCTTAGATATCACGCCAGGGAACTATGGCTACACCTTC. Using reference TRBV11-2 and TRBJ1-2 for the parts outside the CDR3, the full variable domain is EAGVAQSPRYKIIEKRQSVAFWCNPISGHATLYWYQQILGQGPKLLIQFQNNGVVDDSQLPKDRFSAERLKGVDSTLKIQPAKLEDSAVYLCASSLDITPGNYGYTFGSGTRLTVV.

This chain links TRBV5-4 with TRBJ2-3, with 10 nucleotides matching TRBD2. The CDR3 contains 15 residues. Trimming took 3 bases from V and 4 from J; bases not matched to a gene: 5. Germline V gene data show CDR1 as SGHNT and CDR2 as YYREEE (reference sequence). The CDR3 spells CASSSGGLAADTQYF. CDR3 coding DNA: TGTGCCAGCAGCTCCGGAGGACTAGCGGCAGATACGCAGTATTTT. The variable domain in full, with the rest retrieved from reference TRBV5-4 and TRBJ2-3, is ETGVTQSPTHLIKTRGQQVTLRCSSQSGHNTVSWYQQALGQGPQFIFQYYREEENGRGNFPPRFSGLQFPNYSSELNVNALELDDSALYLCASSSGGLAADTQYFGPGTRLTVL.

This rearrangement joins TRBV9 to TRBJ2-5, with TRBD2 matching over 11 bases. V gave up 4 bases and J gave up 5 bases; unmatched junction bases: 7. Germline V CDR1 and CDR2: SGDLS, YYNGEE. CDR3 length: 15 residues. The CDR3 sequence is CASSFSGGEFETQYF. For the CDR3, the DNA is TGTGCCAGCAGCTTTAGCGGGGGGGAGTTCGAGACCCAGTACTTC.

The chain employs TRBV11-2 and TRBJ2-1; 10 bases line up with TRBD2. The CDR3 runs to 16 residues. The trim removed 4 bases at V and 4 bases at J, leaving 7 bases unmatched. CDR1 and CDR2 from the germline V gene are SGHAT and FQNNGV. CDR3 DNA sequence: TGTGCCAGCAGCTCCCCGACTAGCGGGCTTTACAATGAGCAGTTCTTC. Translation: CASSSPTSGLYNEQFF.

The CDR3 DNA reads as TGTGCCATCAGTGAGTCTGTTAGCATCGACGAGCAGTACTTC. This gives the protein CAISESVSIDEQYF. The chain joins TRBV10-3 to TRBJ2-7, with D uncertain. The CDR3 contains 14 residues. CDR1 is ENHRY and CDR2 is SYGVKD in the germline V gene. Trimming took off 0 bases at V and 5 bases at J, with 11 bases between the two ends.

The chain employs TRBV5-5 and TRBJ2-7; 9 bases fit TRBD1. J lost 2 bases, V lost 7 bases, and 7 bases had no gene match. Germline V gene data show CDR1 as SGHKS and CDR2 as YYEKEE (reference sequence). This CDR3 has 14 amino acids. The CDR3 region has the DNA TGTGCCAGCCTCCCAGGACAGGGGACCTACGAGCAGTACTTC. Translating it yields CASLPGQGTYEQYF.

This clone is a singleton in its sample. The rearrangement uses TRBV20-1 and TRBJ1-1; the D is unclear. Trimming left V 1 base short and J 9 bases short, with 9 bases between. The CDR3 has 11 amino acids. Germline assignment: CDR1 DFQATT and CDR2 SNEGSKA (reference sequence). In DNA, the CDR3 is TGCAGTGCTAGAGGTCCAGGACAAGCTTTCTTT. It encodes CSARGPGQAFF.

J is TRBJ2-5 and V is TRBV27, with TRBD2 identical over 7 bases. The length of the CDR3 is 15 residues. The J segment lost 7 bases and the V segment lost 5 bases, leaving 13 bases of the junction unmatched. Germline-derived CDR1 and CDR2 are MNHEY and SMNVEV (reference sequence). For the CDR3, the DNA is TGTGCCAGCAGTCCGGGACGGGGGGAGGGACGGACCCAGTACTTC. Translating it yields CASSPGRGEGRTQYF.

DNA of the CDR3: TGTGCCAGCAGCGTACAGGAGAAAAACTCCTATAATTCACCCCTCCACTTT. This sequence encodes CASSVQEKNSYNSPLHF. V is TRBV11-2 and J is TRBJ1-6, with D maybe TRBD1 (5 bases). There are 17 residues in the CDR3. The V gene's germline CDR1 is SGHAT and CDR2 FQNNGV. Between the trimmed V and J ends, which lost 5 bases and 0 bases, there was a span of 14 bases.

The J gene is TRBJ1-2, the V gene TRBV18; 11 bases are shared with TRBD1. This CDR3 contains 17 residues. Germline CDR1 KGHSH, CDR2 LQKENI. J was trimmed by 8 bases and V by 2 bases; bases with no gene match: 13. The CDR3 loop is CASSPTEVGQGAWGYTF. DNA of the CDR3: TGTGCCAGCTCACCAACCGAAGTAGGACAGGGGGCTTGGGGCTACACCTTC. Full variable domain (missing parts from reference TRBV18 and TRBJ1-2): NAGVMQNPRHLVRRRGQEARLRCSPMKGHSHVYWYRQLPEEGLKFMVYLQKENIIDESGMPKERFSAEFPKEGPSILRIQQVVRGDSAAYFCASSPTEVGQGAWGYTFGSGTRLTVV.

A few counts support this clone. V gene TRBV6-1 combines with J gene TRBJ1-2; 8 nucleotides agree with TRBD1. CDR1 is MNHNS, CDR2 SASEGT, per germline. The CDR3 is 14 amino acids. The V and J ends lost 10 bases and 8 bases, in that order; junction bases with no gene match: 15. The CDR3: CATIPAGQGVGYTF. The DNA for the CDR3 is TGTGCCACTATCCCGGCCGGACAGGGAGTGGGCTACACCTTC.

This clone came up once. V usage is TRBV4-3 and J usage is TRBJ2-1; D may be TRBD2 (6 bases). The ends were cut back, 5 bases at V and 8 bases at J, with 19 bases in the middle. Looked up from germline, CDR1 is LGHNA and CDR2 is YSLEER. CDR3 length: 15 residues. CDR3 residues: CASSAGSYRADEQFF. CDR3 nucleotides: TGCGCCAGCAGCGCCGGGAGCTATAGGGCAGATGAGCAGTTCTTC.

CDR3 coding DNA: TGTGCCTGGAGTACGGACAGGGGGCCTTATGGAAACACCATATATTTT. Encoded protein: CAWSTDRGPYGNTIYF. This chain joins TRBV30 and TRBJ1-3; 11 nucleotides line up with TRBD1. V lost 2 bases to trimming and J lost 3 bases; unmatched junction nucleotides: 6. CDR1 and CDR2 (germline): GTSNPN, SVGIG (reference sequence). This CDR3 is 16 amino acids long.

J is TRBJ1-2 and V is TRBV18; D is unclear. Germline CDR1 is KGHSH and CDR2 is LQKENI. Trimming pared 3 bases from V and 5 bases from J, leaving 13 bases between. This CDR3 spans 14 amino acids. The CDR3 protein is CASSPAQRGYGYTF. For the CDR3, the DNA is TGTGCCAGCTCACCGGCGCAACGAGGGTATGGCTACACCTTC. The full variable domain, in which reference TRBV18 and TRBJ1-2 provide the parts outside the CDR3, is NAGVMQNPRHLVRRRGQEARLRCSPMKGHSHVYWYRQLPEEGLKFMVYLQKENIIDESGMPKERFSAEFPKEGPSILRIQQVVRGDSAAYFCASSPAQRGYGYTFGSGTRLTVV.

The chain joins TRBV18 to TRBJ1-6; a weak D match, TRBD1 (5 bases). V was trimmed by 5 bases and J by 6 bases, leaving 14 bases between them. The germline gives CDR1 KGHSH, CDR2 LQKENI. This CDR3 is built from 15 residues. This CDR3 is CASSDRDGANSPLHF. The CDR3 region has the DNA TGTGCCAGCTCAGACCGGGACGGAGCTAATTCACCCCTCCACTTT.

The CDR3: CASSTRGTGTDTQYF. As DNA, the CDR3 is TGTGCCAGCTCGACCAGGGGGACCGGCACAGATACGCAGTATTTT. The gene calls are TRBV18 and TRBJ2-3; TRBD1 matches at 7 bases. This CDR3 region has 15 residues. J was trimmed by 1 base and V by 6 bases; bases with no gene match: 7. The V gene's germline CDR1 is KGHSH and CDR2 LQKENI.

On this clone itself: This CDR3 is also generated by other DNA sequences in the sample. The genes are TRBV6-5 and TRBJ1-5, with 7 bases matching TRBD1. The CDR3 totals 14 residues. J lost 2 bases, V lost 6 bases, and 4 bases had no gene match. Looked up from germline, CDR1 is MNHEY and CDR2 is SVGAGI. Written as DNA, the CDR3 is TGTGCCAGCAGGGGTACAGGGGGCAATCAGCCCCAGCATTTT. Translated, it gives CASRGTGGNQPQHF.

This CDR3 reads CASSQELGPPRNTIYF. In DNA, the CDR3 is TGTGCCAGCAGCCAAGAACTGGGCCCTCCTAGAAACACCATATATTTT. The rearrangement links TRBV4-2 to TRBJ1-3; D not resolved. Per germline, CDR1 LGHNA and CDR2 YNFKEQ. The CDR3 is made up of 16 amino acids. V was pared by 0 bases and J by 5 bases, with 14 bases between.

The chain couples TRBV9 to TRBJ1-2; perhaps TRBD1 as D (5 bases). Trimming left V 4 bases short and J 7 bases short, with 17 bases between. The CDR3 loop spans 14 amino acids. Germline V gene sequence: CDR1 SGDLS, CDR2 YYNGEE. CDR3 DNA: TGTGCCAGCAGCTCCCTAGGGGAGATGGCTGGCTACACCTTC. It translates to CASSSLGEMAGYTF.